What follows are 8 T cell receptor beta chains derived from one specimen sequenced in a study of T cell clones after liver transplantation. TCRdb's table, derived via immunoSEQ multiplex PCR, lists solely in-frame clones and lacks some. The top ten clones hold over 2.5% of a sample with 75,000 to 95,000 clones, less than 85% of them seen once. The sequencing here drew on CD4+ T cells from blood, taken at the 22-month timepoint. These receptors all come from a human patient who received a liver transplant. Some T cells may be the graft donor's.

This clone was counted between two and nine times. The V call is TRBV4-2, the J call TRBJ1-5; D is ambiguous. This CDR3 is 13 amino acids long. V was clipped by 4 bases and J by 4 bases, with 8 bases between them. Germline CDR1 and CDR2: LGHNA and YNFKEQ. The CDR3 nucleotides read TGTGCCAGCAGCCGGGGAGGGAATCAGCCCCAGCATTTT. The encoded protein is CASSRGGNQPQHF.

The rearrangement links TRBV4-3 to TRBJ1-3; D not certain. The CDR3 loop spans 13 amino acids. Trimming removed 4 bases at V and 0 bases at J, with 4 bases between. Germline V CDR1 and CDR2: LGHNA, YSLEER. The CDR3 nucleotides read TGCGCCAGCAGCCGAGACTCTGGAAACACCATATATTTT. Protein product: CASSRDSGNTIYF.

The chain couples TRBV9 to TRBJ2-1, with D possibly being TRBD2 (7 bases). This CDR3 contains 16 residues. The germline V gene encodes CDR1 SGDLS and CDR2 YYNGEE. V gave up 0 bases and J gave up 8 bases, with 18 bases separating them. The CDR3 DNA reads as TGTGCCAGCAGCGTAGCTACTGGGAGGGGGTTGGATGAGCAGTTCTTC. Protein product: CASSVATGRGLDEQFF.

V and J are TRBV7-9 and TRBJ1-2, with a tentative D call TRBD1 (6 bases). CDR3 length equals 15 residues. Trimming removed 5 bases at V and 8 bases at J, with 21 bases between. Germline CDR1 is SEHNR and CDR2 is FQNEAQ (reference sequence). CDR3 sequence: CASSTKGGTEKGYTF. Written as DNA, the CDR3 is TGTGCCAGCAGCACCAAGGGGGGGACGGAAAAAGGCTACACCTTC.

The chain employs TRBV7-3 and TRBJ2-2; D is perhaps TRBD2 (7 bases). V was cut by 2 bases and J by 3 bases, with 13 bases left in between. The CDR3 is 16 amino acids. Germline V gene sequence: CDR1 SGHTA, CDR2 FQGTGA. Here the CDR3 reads CASSLSRGADTGELFF. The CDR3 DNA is TGTGCCAGCAGCTTATCCCGGGGGGCCGACACCGGGGAGCTGTTTTTT. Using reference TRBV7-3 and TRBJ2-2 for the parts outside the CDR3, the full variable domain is GAGVSQTPSNKVTEKGKYVELRCDPISGHTALYWYRQSLGQGPEFLIYFQGTGAADDSGLPNDRFFAVRPEGSVSTLKIQRTERGDSAVYLCASSLSRGADTGELFFGEGSRLTVL.

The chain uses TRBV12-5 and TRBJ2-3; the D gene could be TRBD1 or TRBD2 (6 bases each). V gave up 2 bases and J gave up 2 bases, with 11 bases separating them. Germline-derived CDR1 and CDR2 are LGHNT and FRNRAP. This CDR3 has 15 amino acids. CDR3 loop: CASGLNGGPTDTQYF. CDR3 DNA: TGTGCTAGTGGTTTGAACGGGGGCCCCACAGATACGCAGTATTTT.

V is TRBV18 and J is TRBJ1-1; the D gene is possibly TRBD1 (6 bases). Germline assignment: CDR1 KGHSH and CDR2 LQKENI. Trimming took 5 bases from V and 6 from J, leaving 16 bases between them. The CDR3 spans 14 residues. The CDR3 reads CASSDYREGAEAFF. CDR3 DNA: TGTGCCAGCTCAGACTACAGGGAAGGGGCTGAAGCTTTCTTT.

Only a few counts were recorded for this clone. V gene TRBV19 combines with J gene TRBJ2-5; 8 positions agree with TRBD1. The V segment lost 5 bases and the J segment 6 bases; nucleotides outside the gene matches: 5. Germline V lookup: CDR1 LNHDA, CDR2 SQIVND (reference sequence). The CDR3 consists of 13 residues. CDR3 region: CASSDQGAKTQYF. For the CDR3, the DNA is TGTGCCAGTAGTGACCAGGGGGCAAAGACCCAGTACTTC.